This T cell receptor beta chain appears in the sequencing data of a study of regulatory T cells in long-lasting Graves disease. Study details: Persistent Graves' disease denoted over 5 years of antithyroid drugs plus positive TSH receptor antibodies. The study's findings and limits: The researchers studied only peripheral blood, not thyroid tissue. A greater number of public clonotypes (roughly 2,700) was shared by persistent patients than by new patients (over 900).

Time point: persistent/refractory GD, antithyroid drugs over 5 years with positive TRAb. The TCR library was made from RNA that had been extracted from PBMCs in TRIzol. In this cohort, patients came from an endocrinology department located in Xi'an, China. Between the trimmed V and J ends, which lost 7 bases and 2 bases, there was a span of 17 bases. The CDR3 runs to 15 residues. This clonotype was seen many times. As yet, its antigen is unknown. Arm-PCR of CDR3 regions with iRepertoire HTBI primers generated TCR beta libraries. From the multiplex PCR reads, TCRdb called clonotypes with MiXCR, one entry per CDR3 protein. The data contain 700,000 or so distinct CDR3 sequences, about 30% of them singletons.

The sequence was collected from a female donor with Graves disease. The sample in question was peripheral blood mononuclear cells (PBMCs), obtained when the disease was refractory, from a patient treated with antithyroid drugs. The V gene is TRBV12-3 or TRBV12-4, the J gene TRBJ1-2, with D possibly TRBD1 on 5 matching bases. The CDR3 loop is CASTKVGRANYGYTF. The CDR3 DNA is TGTGCCAGCACCAAGGTGGGCAGGGCCAACTATGGCTACACCTTC.